A selection of T cell receptor beta chains follows, all from one sample in a study of shared T cell receptors in the human thymus. Data came from immunoSEQ multiplex PCR; TCRdb stores just in-frame clones and leaves some out. Among more than 550,000 clones, 80% to 90% were seen once, and the ten largest hold under 0.012%. These data also formed part of another study, on human thymus T cells.

The specimen sequenced was thymocytes. The receptors shown here come from a girl less than two years old with a congenital heart defect. Each CDR3 is given with its conserved first and last residue. Each record gives: V gene, clone size, J gene, D gene, CDR3 DNA, CDR3 protein. A D gene is named only where the DNA matches it firmly. The size field is filled for only some rows; it gives once, few, many or a size class.

v_gene: TRBV27
abundance: NA
j_gene: TRBJ2-3
d_gene: NA
CDR3nt: TGTGCCAGCAGTTTGGCAGGCTCCACAGATACGCAGTATTTT
CDR3aa: CASSLAGSTDTQYF

v_gene: TRBV28
abundance: NA
j_gene: TRBJ1-1
d_gene: NA
CDR3nt: TGTGCCAGCAGTTCAATTCCGAACACTGAAGCTTTCTTT
CDR3aa: CASSSIPNTEAFF

v_gene: TRBV7-9
abundance: NA
j_gene: TRBJ2-5
d_gene: NA
CDR3nt: TGTGCCAGCAGCTTAGAACATACACAAGAGACCCAGTACTTC
CDR3aa: CASSLEHTQETQYF

v_gene: TRBV13
abundance: NA
j_gene: TRBJ2-5
d_gene: NA
CDR3nt: TGTGCCAGCAGCTCAAGGGAAGCGGGTCGCGAGACCCAGTACTTC
CDR3aa: CASSSREAGRETQYF

v_gene: TRBV6-1
abundance: once
j_gene: TRBJ1-1
d_gene: TRBD1
CDR3nt: TGTGCCAGCGGTAAGGACAGGGGAAACACTGAAGCTTTCTTT
CDR3aa: CASGKDRGNTEAFF

v_gene: TRBV27
abundance: once
j_gene: TRBJ2-7
d_gene: TRBD1
CDR3nt: TGTGCCAGCAGGGATGACCGACAGGGCTCTCTCTACGAGCAGTACTTC
CDR3aa: CASRDDRQGSLYEQYF

v_gene: TRBV29-1
abundance: NA
j_gene: TRBJ2-7
d_gene: NA
CDR3nt: TGCAGCGTTGAACGGGTTAGACGAGGGACATCCTACGAGCAGTACTTC
CDR3aa: CSVERVRRGTSYEQYF

v_gene: TRBV18
abundance: NA
j_gene: TRBJ2-2
d_gene: NA
CDR3nt: TGTGCCAGCTCACCACAATCCGGACACTCTAGGGGCACCGGGGAGCTGTTTTTT
CDR3aa: CASSPQSGHSRGTGELFF

v_gene: TRBV27
abundance: NA
j_gene: TRBJ2-1
d_gene: NA
CDR3nt: TGTGCCAGCAGCCAGCACGGGGATATAAGAAATGAGCAGTTCTTC
CDR3aa: CASSQHGDIRNEQFF

v_gene: TRBV29-1
abundance: NA
j_gene: TRBJ1-1
d_gene: TRBD1
CDR3nt: TGCAGCGTTGTGAGGAGTTGGGGAGGGGACAGGGGCGTCAACACTGAAGCTTTCTTT
CDR3aa: CSVVRSWGGDRGVNTEAFF

v_gene: TRBV5-1
abundance: NA
j_gene: TRBJ1-1
d_gene: NA
CDR3nt: TGCGCCAGCAGCTTGTCGACCGGGCCGGGGAGGGCTTTCTTT
CDR3aa: CASSLSTGPGRAFF

v_gene: TRBV25-1
abundance: NA
j_gene: TRBJ2-3
d_gene: TRBD1
CDR3nt: TGTGCCAGCAGTCCTCGGGACAGGGTACAAGGTACGCAGTATTTT
CDR3aa: CASSPRDRVQGTQYF

v_gene: TRBV5-1
abundance: NA
j_gene: TRBJ1-3
d_gene: TRBD1
CDR3nt: TGCGCCAGCAGCTTGGACAGGGGTGTAGCGGCTGGAAACACCATATATTTT
CDR3aa: CASSLDRGVAAGNTIYF

v_gene: TRBV7-9
abundance: NA
j_gene: TRBJ1-5
d_gene: NA
CDR3nt: TGTGCCAGCAGCTTAGTAATAGGGAGTGGCAATCAGCCCCAGCATTTT
CDR3aa: CASSLVIGSGNQPQHF

v_gene: TRBV4-2
abundance: NA
j_gene: TRBJ1-4
d_gene: NA
CDR3nt: TGTGCCAGCAGCCAAGACCCTGGACAGAGGGTGAATGAAAAACTGTTTTTT
CDR3aa: CASSQDPGQRVNEKLFF

v_gene: TRBV5-6
abundance: NA
j_gene: TRBJ2-3
d_gene: TRBD1
CDR3nt: TGTGCCAGCAGCTTATCAGGGGGTTCAGGTAATACGCAGTATTTT
CDR3aa: CASSLSGGSGNTQYF

v_gene: TRBV11-1
abundance: NA
j_gene: TRBJ1-2
d_gene: TRBD1
CDR3nt: TGTGCCAGCAGCTTACAACCGGGACAGGGGGTCCCCTATGGCTACACCTTC
CDR3aa: CASSLQPGQGVPYGYTF

v_gene: TRBV7-3
abundance: NA
j_gene: TRBJ1-6
d_gene: NA
CDR3nt: TGTGCCAGCAGCTTCGGACGGGATAATTCCCCCCTCCACTTT
CDR3aa: CASSFGRDNSPLHF